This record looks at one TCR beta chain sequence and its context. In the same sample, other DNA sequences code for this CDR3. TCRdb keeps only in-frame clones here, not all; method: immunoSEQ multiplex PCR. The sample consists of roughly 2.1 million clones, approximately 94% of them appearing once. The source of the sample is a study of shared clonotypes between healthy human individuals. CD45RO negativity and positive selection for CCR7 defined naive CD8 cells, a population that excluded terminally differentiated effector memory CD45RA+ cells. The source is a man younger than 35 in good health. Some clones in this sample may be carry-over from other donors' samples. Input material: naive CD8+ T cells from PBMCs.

The CDR3 spells CASSLSGYEQYF. CDR3 bases: TGTGCCAGCAGCTTGTCGGGATACGAGCAGTACTTC. The chain is built from TRBV5-4 and TRBJ2-7; maybe TRBD2 (5 bases). This CDR3 is built from 12 residues. The germline gives CDR1 SGHNT, CDR2 YYREEE (reference sequence). Deletions cut 1 base from V and 4 bases from J, with 6 bases between.